At least ten counts were recorded for the clone carrying this TCR beta chain. Its specificity is unknown. A single record per CDR3 protein comes from TCRdb applying MiXCR to the reads. The sample contains over 450,000 distinct CDR3 sequences, over 9% of which appear only once. The data belong to a study of T cell repertoires in cytomegalovirus infection. Notes on the study in general: Dominant in the ex vivo response were TCR beta clonotypes restricted by HLA-C and specific for CMV. Adding up the frequency of public TCR beta families identified people who carried CMV plus the relevant HLA.

There are 15 residues in the CDR3. V was trimmed by 1 base and J by 6 bases, leaving 13 bases between them. Germline V gives CDR1 SGHVS, CDR2 FQNEAQ. The source of this sequence is a human donor in good health (CMV status not recorded). Some clones in this sample may be carry-over from other donors' samples. Specimen: PBMCs. The V and J genes are TRBV7-8 and TRBJ2-1; D gene ambiguous. CDR3 sequence reads: CASSLGVGLGNEQFF. DNA of the CDR3: TGTGCCAGCAGCTTAGGGGTTGGGTTGGGCAATGAGCAGTTCTTC.